This TCR beta chain was recorded in a study of memory CD4+ T cells and cytomegalovirus serostatus. In the study overall: Donors were healthy Belgian adults, under 10 CMV seropositive and 20 to 25 seronegative.

Source study methods: Out-of-frame sequences were removed, leaving about 2,300,000 distinct TCRbeta sequences. Assay: immunoSEQ multiplex PCR; the TCRdb copy retains only in-frame clones and omits some. V, J and clone size were drawn from that table, and D and trimming were deduced from the DNA. The sample carries tens of thousands of clones, about 68% recorded once. The sort gate was single viable CD3+CD4+CD8-CD45RO+ cells for memory CD4+ T cells. This CDR3 contains 15 residues. Germline V gene sequence: CDR1 MDHEN, CDR2 SYDVKM. The ends were cut back, 4 bases at V and 3 bases at J, with 15 bases in the middle.

The sequence was obtained from an adult in good health and CMV-seropositive. Sequencing was done on a sample of memory CD4+ T cells from blood. The chain uses TRBV28 and TRBJ1-1; a possible D gene is TRBD1 (5 bases). CDR3 amino acids: CASSSRGDKDTEAFF. The CDR3 coding sequence is TGTGCCAGCAGTTCCCGAGGGGATAAGGACACTGAAGCTTTCTTT.